This T cell receptor beta chain is drawn from a study of blood T cell repertoires in COVID-19. Whole-study context: Acute and convalescent COVID-19 specimens originated in the United States, Italy and Spain.

The protocol was immunoSEQ multiplex PCR, while the TCRdb copy is restricted to in-frame clones and leaves out a portion. The repertoire consists of 50,000 to 70,000 clones, with approximately 90% occurring once and the leading ten covering just under 8.5%. The CDR3 loop spans 14 amino acids. The ends lost 5 bases at V and 2 bases at J; junction bases unmatched: 4. CDR1 is SGHRS and CDR2 is YFSETQ in the germline V gene. The TCR originated in a human donor with active COVID-19. The donor label of this sample is uncertain. The sequenced material came from peripheral blood. V usage is TRBV5-1 and J usage is TRBJ2-5; 9 bases line up with TRBD1. The CDR3 DNA reads TGCGCCAGCAGGAAGACAGGGGGGCAAGAGACCCAGTACTTC. This codes for CASRKTGGQETQYF.